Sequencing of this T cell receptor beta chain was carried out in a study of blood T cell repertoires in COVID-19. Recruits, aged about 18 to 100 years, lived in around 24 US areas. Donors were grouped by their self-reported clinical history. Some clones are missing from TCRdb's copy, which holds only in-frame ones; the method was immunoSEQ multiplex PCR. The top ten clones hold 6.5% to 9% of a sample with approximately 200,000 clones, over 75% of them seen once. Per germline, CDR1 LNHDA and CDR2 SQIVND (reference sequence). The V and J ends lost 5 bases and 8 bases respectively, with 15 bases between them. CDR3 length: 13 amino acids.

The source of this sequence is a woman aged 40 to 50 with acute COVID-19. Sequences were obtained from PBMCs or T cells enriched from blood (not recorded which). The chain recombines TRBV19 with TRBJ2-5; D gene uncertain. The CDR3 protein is CASSYSPERTQYF. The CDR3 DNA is TGTGCCAGTAGTTACTCCCCGGAGAGAACCCAGTACTTC.